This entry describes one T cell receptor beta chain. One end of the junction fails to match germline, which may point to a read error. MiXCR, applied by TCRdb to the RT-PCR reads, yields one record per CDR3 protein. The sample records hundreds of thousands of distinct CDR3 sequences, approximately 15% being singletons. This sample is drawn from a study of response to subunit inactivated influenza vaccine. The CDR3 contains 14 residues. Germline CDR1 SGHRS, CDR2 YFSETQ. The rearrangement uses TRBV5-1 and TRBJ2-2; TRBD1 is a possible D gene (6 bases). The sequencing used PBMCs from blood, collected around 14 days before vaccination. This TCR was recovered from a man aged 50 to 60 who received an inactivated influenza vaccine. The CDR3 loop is CASSLGTSPGELCF. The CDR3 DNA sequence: TGCGCCAGCAGCTTAGGGACATCCCCCGGGGAGCTGTGTTTT.